This is a list of T cell receptor beta chains from one sample in a study of T cell responses to AZD1222 COVID-19 vaccine. The repertoire was sequenced with immunoSEQ multiplex PCR; TCRdb's copy has only in-frame clones and lacks some. The repertoire holds approximately 160,000 clones, approximately 88% seen once, with approximately 3.6% in the top ten. Sample: peripheral blood, taken on day 0 of MenACWY control vaccination. The origin of the receptors is an adult in good health. Each CDR3 is given with its conserved first and last residue. D genes are given only for firm matches. For some rows the clone size is stated as once, few or many, or as a class when expanded; others skip it.

v_gene	j_gene	abundance	d_gene	len	CDR3nt	CDR3aa
TRBV7-9	TRBJ1-2	.	.	13	TGTGCCAGCAGCTTAGAGACAGCATATGGCTACACCTTC	CASSLETAYGYTF
TRBV29-1	TRBJ1-2	.	TRBD1	17	TGCAGCGCCTACCCACAGGGGACCCTAGGGGATGTCTATGGCTACACCTTC	CSAYPQGTLGDVYGYTF
TRBV7-3	TRBJ1-2	.	.	13	TGTGCCAGCAGCCCAACATCGTCTGCTGGCTACACCTTC	CASSPTSSAGYTF
TRBV9	TRBJ1-2	once	.	12	TGTGCCAGCAGCGCTCAGAACTATGGCTACACCTTC	CASSAQNYGYTF
TRBV5-4	TRBJ2-1	.	TRBD1	15	TGTGCCAGCAGCCCTGGAGGCGCAGGGGGCAATGAGCAGTTCTTC	CASSPGGAGGNEQFF
TRBV28	TRBJ2-7	.	.	14	TGTGCCAGTCGACTGGACTGGAGCTCCTACGAGCAGTACTTC	CASRLDWSSYEQYF
TRBV4-2	TRBJ1-5	.	TRBD1	15	TGTGCCAGCAGCCAAGCCCTCACAGGGGGGCAGCCCCAGCATTTT	CASSQALTGGQPQHF
TRBV11-3	TRBJ2-3	.	.	15	TGTGCCAGCAGCTTAAGGGCGATTAGCACAGATACGCAGTATTTT	CASSLRAISTDTQYF
TRBV5-4	TRBJ1-1	.	TRBD1	14	TGTGCCAGCAGCGGGACAGGGGGCGGGACTGAAGCTTTCTTT	CASSGTGGGTEAFF
TRBV7-9	TRBJ2-3	.	.	14	TGTGCCAGCAGCCAGGGGGGGCCCACAGATACGCAGTATTTT	CASSQGGPTDTQYF
TRBV7-2	TRBJ2-7	.	TRBD1	13	TGTGCCAGCAGCCGGGACAGTCCCCGCGAGCAGTACTTC	CASSRDSPREQYF
TRBV7-2	TRBJ1-1	.	TRBD1	13	TGTGCCAGCAGCTTTGACAGGGGGCGCGTAGCTTTCTTT	CASSFDRGRVAFF
TRBV7-2	TRBJ1-1	.	.	13	TGTGCCAGCAGCGCCAACATGAACACTGAAGCTTTCTTT	CASSANMNTEAFF
TRBV6-4	TRBJ2-1	.	TRBD2	16	TGTGCCAGCAGTGACTCACCTAGCGGGAGGGCCGGAGAGCAGTTCTTC	CASSDSPSGRAGEQFF
TRBV5-1	TRBJ2-6	.	.	14	TGCGCCAGCAGGGACAGCTCTGGGGCCAACGTCCTGACTTTC	CASRDSSGANVLTF
TRBV24-1	TRBJ1-2	once	TRBD1	15	TGTGCCACCAGTGATTCGGGACAGGGATACTATGGCTACACCTTC	CATSDSGQGYYGYTF
TRBV20-1	TRBJ1-1	once	.	14	TGCAGTGCTAGTCCGGGAGGGACGAACACTGAAGCTTTCTTT	CSASPGGTNTEAFF
TRBV5-1	TRBJ1-1	.	.	14	TGCGCCAGCAGCTTCAGGGGAACGGGCACTGAAGCTTTCTTT	CASSFRGTGTEAFF
TRBV5-3	TRBJ2-3	.	.	13	TGTGCCAGAGGTTCATCGGTTCTGGTTACGCAGTATTTT	CARGSSVLVTQYF
TRBV24-1	TRBJ2-3	.	TRBD1	15	TGTGCCACCAGTGACCCGGGACAGGGGACAGATACGCAGTATTTT	CATSDPGQGTDTQYF
TRBV11-3	TRBJ1-2	.	.	13	TGTGCCAGCAGCCCGGGGACCGACTATGGCTACACCTTC	CASSPGTDYGYTF
TRBV11-2	TRBJ1-2	.	.	14	TGTGCCAGCAGCTCGACCAGGGTAGGATATGGCTACACCTTC	CASSSTRVGYGYTF
TRBV4-1	TRBJ2-1	.	.	17	TGCGCCAGCAGCCAAGAAGCCCTACTTAGCTCCTACAATGAGCAGTTCTTC	CASSQEALLSSYNEQFF
TRBV6-5	TRBJ2-1	once	TRBD1	14	TGTGCCATCTGGACAGGGGCGTCCTACAATGAGCAGTTCTTC	CAIWTGASYNEQFF
TRBV28	TRBJ2-7	few	TRBD2	17	TGTGCCAGCAGTTCCGGGACTAGCGGGAGTCAACTCTACGAGCAGTACTTC	CASSSGTSGSQLYEQYF
TRBV19	TRBJ1-2	.	.	14	TGTGCCAGTAGCCCCAAAACAGTAAACTATGGCTACACCTTC	CASSPKTVNYGYTF
TRBV29-1	TRBJ2-7	.	.	12	TGCAGCGTGCTGACAGGATCCTACGAGCAGTACTTC	CSVLTGSYEQYF
TRBV27	TRBJ1-4	.	.	16	TGTGCCAGCACCGCTGGAGGGCGGAGCATAAATGAAAAACTGTTTTTT	CASTAGGRSINEKLFF
TRBV5-1	TRBJ1-1	.	.	13	TGCGCCAGCAGCTTGGAGGAGGGAGGAGTAGCTTTCTTT	CASSLEEGGVAFF
TRBV13	TRBJ2-7	.	.	13	TGTGCCAGCAGCTTACTGGGGACCTACGAGCAGTACTTC	CASSLLGTYEQYF
TRBV4-1	TRBJ1-2	.	.	16	TGCGCCAGCAGAAATTTGGGGGTGGGGACTAACTATGGCTACACCTTC	CASRNLGVGTNYGYTF
TRBV3-1/TRBV3-2	TRBJ1-1	.	.	13	TGTGCCAGCAGCCAAACGGGGGGTTCTGAAGCTTTCTTT	CASSQTGGSEAFF
TRBV6-2/TRBV6-3	TRBJ2-2	.	.	15	TGTGCCAGCAGTTATACTACGGGAAACACCGGGGAGCTGTTTTTT	CASSYTTGNTGELFF
TRBV5-1	TRBJ2-3	once	TRBD2	16	TGCGCCAGCAGCCCTGGACTAGCGGCTAGCACAGATACGCAGTATTTT	CASSPGLAASTDTQYF
TRBV9	TRBJ1-6	few	.	16	TGTGCCAGCAGCCTAGGCCAGGGAGGGACAAATTCACCCCTCCACTTT	CASSLGQGGTNSPLHF
TRBV6-5	TRBJ1-1	.	.	14	TGTGCCAGCAGTTACGAACACCTCAACACTGAAGCTTTCTTT	CASSYEHLNTEAFF
TRBV21-1	TRBJ1-5	.	.	18	TGTGCCAGCAGCGAGGTTTCCCTGACAGGGGGGGGCAATCAGCCCCAGCATTTT	CASSEVSLTGGGNQPQHF
TRBV5-8	TRBJ2-2	.	TRBD1	15	TGTGCCAGCTTACTAGACAGGGCGAACACCGGGGAGCTGTTTTTT	CASLLDRANTGELFF
TRBV9	TRBJ2-7	.	.	13	TGTGCCAGCAGCGTAGGGGTTCCGGACGAGCAGTACTTC	CASSVGVPDEQYF
TRBV5-4	TRBJ1-2	.	TRBD1	13	TGTGCCAGCAGCCGGCAGGGGGACTATGGCTACACCTTC	CASSRQGDYGYTF
TRBV4-2	TRBJ1-5	.	.	15	TGTGCCAGCAGCCAAGGTCCAGGGGCTAATCAGCCCCAGCATTTT	CASSQGPGANQPQHF
TRBV5-1	TRBJ1-4	.	TRBD1	14	TGCGCCAGCAGCGAGGGGACAGGGGCCGAAAAACTGTTTTTT	CASSEGTGAEKLFF
TRBV6-6	TRBJ2-3	once	.	11	TGTGCCAGCAGAGGGACAGATACGCAGTATTTT	CASRGTDTQYF
TRBV11-3	TRBJ2-2	.	TRBD2	15	TGTGCCAGCAGCACTAGCGGGACGAACACCGGGGAGCTGTTTTTT	CASSTSGTNTGELFF
TRBV5-1	TRBJ2-2	few	TRBD1	15	TGCGCCAGCAGGGATAGGACAGGGAAGTCCGGGGAGCTGTTTTTT	CASRDRTGKSGELFF
TRBV7-9	TRBJ1-5	.	TRBD1	14	TGTGCCAGCAGCCAAGACAGGGGCGATCAGCCCCAGCATTTT	CASSQDRGDQPQHF
TRBV19	TRBJ2-7	once	TRBD2	21	TGTGCCAGTATAAAGACAGGTCCCGGGACTAGCGGTGCCATTTGGGTCTACGAGCAGTACTTC	CASIKTGPGTSGAIWVYEQYF
TRBV18	TRBJ1-2	.	TRBD1	16	TGTGCCAGCTCACCGGGGAGACAGGGGGGATACTATGGCTACACCTTC	CASSPGRQGGYYGYTF
TRBV29-1	TRBJ2-3	.	.	13	TGCAGCGTTGATGATTTAGTCACAGATACGCAGTATTTT	CSVDDLVTDTQYF
TRBV6-2/TRBV6-3	TRBJ1-2	.	.	14	TGTGCCAGCAGCCTACGGACGCATAACTATGGCTACACCTTC	CASSLRTHNYGYTF
TRBV2	TRBJ2-7	.	TRBD1	14	TGTGCCAGCAGAGTTAGGACAGGGGGCTACGAGCAGTACTTC	CASRVRTGGYEQYF
TRBV15	TRBJ2-1	.	.	16	TGTGCCACCAGCAGGGGACGGGAGTTCCCCTACAATGAGCAGTTCTTC	CATSRGREFPYNEQFF
TRBV6-5	TRBJ2-3	.	TRBD1	15	TGTGCCAGCATGTCCGGGACAGCCAACACAGATACGCAGTATTTT	CASMSGTANTDTQYF
TRBV6-5	TRBJ2-1	.	.	14	TGTGCCATCACAGCTGGTTTATCCTACAATGAGCAGTTCTTC	CAITAGLSYNEQFF
TRBV27	TRBJ1-1	once	.	13	TGTGCCAGCAGCGGCAGGGTGAACACTGAAGCTTTCTTT	CASSGRVNTEAFF
TRBV6-5	TRBJ1-5	.	.	14	TGTGCCAGCAGCGACAGAGGCTACAATCAGCCCCAGCATTTT	CASSDRGYNQPQHF